Following are 15 T cell receptor beta chains from one sample sequenced in a study of cytomegalovirus exposure and HLA in healthy donors. The PCR had 60 Vbeta and 13 Jbeta primers. The protocol was immunoSEQ multiplex PCR, while the TCRdb copy is restricted to in-frame clones and leaves out a portion. Of 150,000 to 200,000 clones in the sample, 75% are singletons; the top ten hold 11%. The sequenced sample consisted of PBMCs. All receptors come from a man aged 18 to 35 in good health and CMV-seropositive.

The chain carries TRBV13 and TRBJ2-7, with D unresolved. Trimming removed 2 bases from V and 2 bases from J, with 10 bases in between. CDR1 and CDR2 (germline): PRHDT, FYEKMQ (reference sequence). This CDR3 has 14 residues. The CDR3 here is CASSLLGEPYEQYF. The DNA of the CDR3 is TGTGCCAGCAGCTTATTAGGAGAGCCCTACGAGCAGTACTTC.

The V and J genes are TRBV5-4 and TRBJ2-5, with 7 bases fitting TRBD1. The CDR3 is made up of 14 amino acids. Germline assignment: CDR1 SGHNT and CDR2 YYREEE (reference sequence). Trimming took 3 bases from V and 7 from J; bases not matched to a gene: 9. CDR3 nucleotides: TGTGCCAGCAGCTCAGGGGGAGAGGACGGGACCCAGTACTTC. The encoded protein is CASSSGGEDGTQYF.

The chain recombines TRBV5-4 with TRBJ2-7; 9 bases fit TRBD1. Germline V gives CDR1 SGHNT, CDR2 YYREEE (reference sequence). The length of the CDR3 is 15 residues. Trimming removed 4 bases from V and 5 bases from J; junction bases left unmatched: 10. The CDR3 reads CASSRQGTGFNEQYF. The CDR3 nucleotides read TGTGCCAGCAGCCGGCAAGGGACAGGGTTCAACGAGCAGTACTTC. Filled out from reference TRBV5-4 and TRBJ2-7, the complete variable domain reads ETGVTQSPTHLIKTRGQQVTLRCSSQSGHNTVSWYQQALGQGPQFIFQYYREEENGRGNFPPRFSGLQFPNYSSELNVNALELDDSALYLCASSRQGTGFNEQYFGPGTRLTVT.

The genes are TRBV28 and TRBJ2-2; 7 bases fit TRBD1. The germline V gene has CDR1 MDHEN and CDR2 SYDVKM. V was clipped by 8 bases and J by 5 bases; unmatched bases: 11. The length of the CDR3 is 15 residues. As DNA, the CDR3 is TGTGCCAGCCTCAGAATAGGGGGCGCAACCGGGGAGCTGTTTTTT. This sequence encodes CASLRIGGATGELFF. The variable domain in full, completed from reference TRBV28 and TRBJ2-2, reads DVKVTQSSRYLVKRTGEKVFLECVQDMDHENMFWYRQDPGLGLRLIYFSYDVKMKEKGDIPEGYSVSREKKERFSLILESASTNQTSMYLCASLRIGGATGELFFGEGSRLTVL.

The chain carries TRBV7-2 and TRBJ2-4; unclear D gene. This CDR3 is 14 amino acids long. Deletions cut 1 base from V and 5 bases from J, with 9 bases between. Germline CDR1 reads SGHTA; CDR2 reads FQGNSA. CDR3 DNA: TGTGCCAGCAGCTTAGTGACTTTCGAAAACATTCAGTACTTC. This translates into CASSLVTFENIQYF.

This clone was seen more than once but under ten times. The chain uses TRBV10-1 and TRBJ2-2; the match to TRBD1 covers 9 bases. The J segment lost 4 bases and the V segment lost 6 bases, leaving 3 bases of the junction unmatched. Germline V CDR1 and CDR2: WNHNN, SYGVQD (reference sequence). This CDR3 has 14 amino acids. The CDR3 loop reads CASSTGGLTGELFF. The CDR3 DNA reads as TGCGCCAGCAGCACAGGGGGCCTCACCGGGGAGCTGTTTTTT.

The V and J genes are TRBV6-1 and TRBJ1-2, with 11 bases identical to TRBD1. V dropped 11 bases and J dropped 7; count of bases not matched to a gene: 9. The germline V gene has CDR1 MNHNS and CDR2 SASEGT. The CDR3 has 13 amino acids. CDR3: CAGTRTGGRGYTF. CDR3 sequence (DNA): TGTGCCGGAACGAGGACAGGGGGCCGTGGCTACACCTTC.

The chain uses TRBV30 and TRBJ2-7; 7 bases are shared with TRBD2. Germline CDR1 is GTSNPN and CDR2 is SVGIG (reference sequence). This CDR3 contains 15 residues. Unmatched junction bases numbered 17, after V lost 3 bases and J lost 9 bases. CDR3 in amino acids: CAWRPGLTTLRRQYF. As DNA, the CDR3 is TGTGCCTGGAGGCCGGGACTAACTACCCTACGAAGGCAGTACTTC.

The rearrangement uses TRBV7-6 and TRBJ2-2; D is unresolved. This CDR3 is 14 amino acids long. Trimming removed 0 bases at V and 9 bases at J, with 11 bases between. The germline V gene has CDR1 SGHVS and CDR2 FNYEAQ. The CDR3 nucleotides read TGTGCCAGCAGCTTAGCACAGCTGGGCCGGGAGCTGTTTTTT. Translating gives CASSLAQLGRELFF.

A word on this clone: The junction departs from germline at one end; a sequencing error may be responsible. This rearrangement joins TRBV2 to TRBJ2-1; TRBD2 matches 12 bases. The CDR3 is 15 amino acids. The germline gives CDR1 SNHLY, CDR2 FYNNEI. CDR3 region: CSSSDASGRVPEQFF. The CDR3 nucleotides are TGTTCCAGCAGTGATGCTAGCGGGAGGGTACCTGAGCAGTTCTTC. Looking up the rest from reference TRBV2 and TRBJ2-1 gives the full variable domain: EPEVTQTPSHQVTQMGQEVILRCVPISNHLYFYWYRQILGQKVEFLVSFYNNEISEKSEIFDDQFSVERPDGSNFTLKIRSTKLEDSAMYFCSSSDASGRVPEQFFGPGTRLTVL.

This clone was found once. CDR3 sequence: CASSLVGSRQYF. The CDR3 DNA follows: TGTGCCAGCAGCTTAGTTGGGAGCCGGCAGTACTTC. The chain recombines TRBV11-2 with TRBJ2-7, with D tentatively TRBD2 (5 bases). Germline V gene data show CDR1 as SGHAT and CDR2 as FQNNGV. V shed 1 base and J shed 9 bases, with 10 bases lying between them. CDR3 size: 12 residues.

This clone came up once. V gene TRBV19 combines with J gene TRBJ2-7; D perhaps matches TRBD2 (6 bases). V was clipped by 8 bases and J by 4 bases, with 15 bases between them. This CDR3 contains 13 residues. CDR1 and CDR2 (germline): LNHDA, SQIVND (reference sequence). The CDR3 region has the DNA TGTGCCAGTGCCTCGGGAGATCGATACGAGCAGTACTTC. It encodes CASASGDRYEQYF. Full variable domain (rest looked up from reference TRBV19 and TRBJ2-7): DGGITQSPKYLFRKEGQNVTLSCEQNLNHDAMYWYRQDPGQGLRLIYYSQIVNDFQKGDIAEGYSVSREKKESFPLTVTSAQKNPTAFYLCASASGDRYEQYFGPGTRLTVT.

The chain carries TRBV7-6 and TRBJ2-7; D may be TRBD1 (5 bases). This CDR3 is 14 amino acids long. The germline V gene has CDR1 SGHVS and CDR2 FNYEAQ. The V end was cut by 0 bases, the J end by 3 bases, with 9 bases between. CDR3 protein: CASSLAAGLYEQYF. The CDR3 DNA reads as TGTGCCAGCAGCTTAGCGGCAGGGCTCTACGAGCAGTACTTC.

This sequence joins TRBV20-1 and TRBJ2-1; no clear D gene. The CDR3 extends over 11 amino acids. Trimming shortened V by 2 bases and J by 8 bases, and 7 bases separated the two germline ends. Germline V gene lookup returns CDR1 DFQATT and CDR2 SNEGSKA (reference sequence). CDR3 sequence: CSARFSYEQFF. CDR3 sequence (DNA): TGCAGTGCTAGATTCAGTTATGAGCAGTTCTTC.

The chain links TRBV7-9 to TRBJ1-3; D gene ambiguous. This CDR3 has 14 amino acids. The V gene's germline CDR1 is SEHNR and CDR2 FQNEAQ (reference sequence). V gave up 3 bases and J gave up 0 bases, with 6 bases separating them. CDR3 residues: CASSFPSSGNTIYF. The CDR3, as DNA: TGTGCCAGCAGCTTCCCCTCCTCTGGAAACACCATATATTTT.